This T cell receptor (beta chain) is drawn from a study of T cells after yellow fever vaccination. Study-wide background: Where fractions had low cell numbers, libraries were prepared from them with the SMART-Seq v4 Ultra Low Input RNA kit.

V was cut by 0 bases and J by 6 bases, with 14 bases left in between. The length of the CDR3 is 15 residues. Germline lookup yields CDR1 DFQATT and CDR2 SNEGSKA (reference sequence). TCRdb passed the 5' RACE reads through MiXCR, listing each CDR3 protein once. The repertoire consists of over 300,000 distinct CDR3 sequences, with 3.6% occurring once and the leading ten covering around 22%. This clonotype was found a few times. What it recognizes is unknown. Study findings and constraints: Abundant clonotypes (contaminants from the bulk population) could be present in FACS-sorted repertoires. Booster samples showed a return of most primary-vaccination clones (roughly 96% CD4, around 85% CD8).

V is TRBV20-1 and J is TRBJ1-4, with D possibly TRBD1 on 6 matching bases. This sample comprised PBMCs, obtained on the day of the yellow fever booster vaccination. This TCR derives from a man aged 18 to 30 who received the YFV17D yellow fever vaccine. CDR3 sequence (DNA): TGCAGTGCTAGAGAAGGGGCCAGGGGAGATGAAAAACTGTTTTTT. This encodes CSAREGARGDEKLFF.